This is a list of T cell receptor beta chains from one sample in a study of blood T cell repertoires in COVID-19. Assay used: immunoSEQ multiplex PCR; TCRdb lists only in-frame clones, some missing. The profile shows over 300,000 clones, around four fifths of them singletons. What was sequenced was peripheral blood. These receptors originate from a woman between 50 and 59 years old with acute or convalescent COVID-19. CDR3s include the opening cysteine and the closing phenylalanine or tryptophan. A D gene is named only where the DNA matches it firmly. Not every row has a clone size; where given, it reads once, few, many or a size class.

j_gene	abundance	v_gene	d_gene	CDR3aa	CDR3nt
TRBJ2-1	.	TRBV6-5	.	CASRGRGDFDEQFF	TGTGCCAGCAGGGGCAGGGGGGATTTTGATGAGCAGTTCTTC
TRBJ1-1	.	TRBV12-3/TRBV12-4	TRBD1	CASSLGQGALPFF	TGTGCCAGCAGCTTAGGGCAGGGGGCTCTGCCTTTCTTT
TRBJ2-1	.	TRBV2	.	CASSWAGDEQFF	TGTGCCAGCAGCTGGGCAGGGGATGAGCAGTTCTTC
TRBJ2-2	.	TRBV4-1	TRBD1	CAGRQGAQGTGELFF	TGCGCCGGCAGACAGGGGGCGCAGGGCACCGGGGAGCTGTTTTTT
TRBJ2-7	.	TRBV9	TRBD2	CASSVGLAGVGEQYF	TGTGCCAGCAGCGTAGGACTAGCGGGAGTCGGAGAGCAGTACTTC
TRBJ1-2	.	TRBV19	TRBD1	CASQPGTGGRGYTF	TGTGCCAGTCAACCTGGGACAGGGGGCCGCGGCTACACCTTC
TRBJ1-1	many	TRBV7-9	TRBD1	CASSLDSTGGNTEAFF	TGTGCCAGCAGCTTAGATTCGACAGGGGGGAACACTGAAGCTTTCTTT
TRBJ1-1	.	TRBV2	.	CAGSRLTEAFF	TGTGCCGGAAGCAGGCTCACTGAAGCTTTCTTT
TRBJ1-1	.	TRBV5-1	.	CASSLEYGMNTEAFF	TGCGCCAGCAGCTTGGAATACGGTATGAACACTGAAGCTTTCTTT
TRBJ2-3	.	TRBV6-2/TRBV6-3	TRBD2	CASSRPSGGRREGTDTQYF	TGTGCCAGCAGTCGCCCCTCGGGGGGCCGGCGGGAGGGTACAGATACGCAGTATTTT
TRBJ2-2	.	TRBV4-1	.	CASSHLGELFF	TGCGCCAGCAGCCACCTCGGGGAGCTGTTTTTT
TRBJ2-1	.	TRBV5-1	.	CASSLNYNEQFF	TGCGCCAGCAGCCTAAACTACAATGAGCAGTTCTTC
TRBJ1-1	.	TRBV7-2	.	CASSYAINTEAFF	TGTGCCAGCAGCTACGCGATAAACACTGAAGCTTTCTTT
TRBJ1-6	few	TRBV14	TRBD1	CASSQQGAQGSPLHF	TGTGCCAGCAGCCAACAGGGGGCGCAGGGATCACCCCTCCACTTT
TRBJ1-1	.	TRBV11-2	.	CASSLRQPLEAFF	TGTGCCAGCAGCTTGAGGCAGCCCCTTGAAGCTTTCTTT
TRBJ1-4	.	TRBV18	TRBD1	CASSPRDSNEKLFF	TGTGCCAGCTCACCAAGGGACAGTAATGAAAAACTGTTTTTT
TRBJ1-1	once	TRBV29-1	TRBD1	CSVTRTGGLNTEAFF	TGCAGCGTTACGAGGACAGGGGGCCTGAACACTGAAGCTTTCTTT
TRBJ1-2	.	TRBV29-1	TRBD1	CSVERDRTGYTF	TGCAGCGTTGAACGGGACAGGACGGGCTACACCTTC
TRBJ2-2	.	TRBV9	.	CASSGSSSGELFF	TGTGCCAGCAGCGGCTCGTCCAGCGGGGAGCTGTTTTTT
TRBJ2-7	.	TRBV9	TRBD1	CASSVTGVQGEQYF	TGTGCCAGCAGCGTTACAGGGGTTCAGGGCGAGCAGTACTTC
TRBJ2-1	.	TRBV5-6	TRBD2	CASSLLAGGRNEQFF	TGTGCCAGCAGCTTACTAGCGGGGGGGCGCAATGAGCAGTTCTTC
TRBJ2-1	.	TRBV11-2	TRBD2	CASSLSGAVNRLFF	TGTGCCAGCAGCTTAAGCGGGGCCGTCAACCGGCTGTTCTTC
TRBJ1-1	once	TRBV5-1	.	CASSSGDMNTEAFF	TGCGCCAGCAGTTCAGGGGACATGAACACTGAAGCTTTCTTT
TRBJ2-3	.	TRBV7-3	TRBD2	CASSWGLATTDTQYF	TGTGCCAGCAGCTGGGGACTAGCTACCACAGATACGCAGTATTTT
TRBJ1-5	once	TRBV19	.	CASSIARDQPQHF	TGTGCCAGTAGTATAGCGAGGGATCAGCCCCAGCATTTT
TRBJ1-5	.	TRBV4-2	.	CASSQDYADGGRRPQHF	TGTGCCAGCAGCCAAGATTATGCCGATGGGGGCCGGCGGCCCCAGCATTTT
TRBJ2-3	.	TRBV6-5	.	CASSPGGWGTDTQYF	TGTGCCAGCAGTCCCGGAGGGTGGGGCACAGATACGCAGTATTTT
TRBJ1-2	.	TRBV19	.	CASSIDGQEYGYTF	TGTGCCAGTAGTATAGATGGGCAGGAATATGGCTACACCTTC
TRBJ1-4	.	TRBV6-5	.	CASSRGDGGEKLFF	TGTGCCAGCAGTCGGGGGGATGGCGGTGAAAAACTGTTTTTT
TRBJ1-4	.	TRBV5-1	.	CASAPGTTAGWLFF	TGCGCCAGTGCCCCCGGGACAACTGCAGGTTGGCTGTTTTTT
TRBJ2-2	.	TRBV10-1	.	CASSEEVSGTGELFF	TGCGCCAGCAGTGAAGAGGTCTCGGGGACCGGGGAGCTGTTTTTT
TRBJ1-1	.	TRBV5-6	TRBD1	CASSLQGRTEAFF	TGTGCCAGCAGCCTACAGGGGAGGACTGAAGCTTTCTTT
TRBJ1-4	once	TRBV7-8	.	CASSLGGGFNEKLFF	TGTGCCAGCAGCTTAGGAGGCGGATTTAATGAAAAACTGTTTTTT
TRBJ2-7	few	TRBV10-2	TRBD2	CASTEVASGGPYEQYF	TGCGCCAGCACCGAGGTAGCTAGCGGGGGCCCCTACGAGCAGTACTTC
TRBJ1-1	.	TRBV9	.	CASSAGEGQAGTEAFF	TGTGCCAGCAGCGCTGGGGAGGGGCAGGCTGGTACTGAAGCTTTCTTT
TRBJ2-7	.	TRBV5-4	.	CASSLSGLSYEQYF	TGTGCCAGCAGCTTGTCGGGTCTCTCCTACGAGCAGTACTTC
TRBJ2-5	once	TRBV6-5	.	CASSYRARDIGTQYF	TGTGCCAGCAGTTACAGGGCCAGGGATATCGGGACCCAGTACTTC
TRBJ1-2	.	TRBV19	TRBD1	CAGTGSGYGYTF	TGTGCCGGGACAGGGTCGGGCTATGGCTACACCTTC
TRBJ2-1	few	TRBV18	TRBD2	CASSPSRDYHNEQFF	TGTGCCAGCTCACCATCACGGGACTACCACAATGAGCAGTTCTTC
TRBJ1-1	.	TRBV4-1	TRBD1	CASSQDRAGGMNTEAFF	TGCGCCAGCAGCCAAGATAGGGCAGGGGGGATGAACACTGAAGCTTTCTTT
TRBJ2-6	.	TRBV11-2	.	CASGQNFGANVLTF	TGTGCCAGCGGCCAAAATTTCGGGGCCAACGTCCTGACTTTC
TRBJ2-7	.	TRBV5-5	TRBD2	CASRPPGLTLEQYF	TGTGCCAGCAGACCACCGGGACTAACCCTCGAGCAGTACTTC
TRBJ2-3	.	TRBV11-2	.	CASSSPRGTDTQYF	TGTGCCAGCAGCTCCCCGAGGGGCACAGATACGCAGTATTTT
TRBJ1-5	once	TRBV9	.	CASSVGGVFNQPQHF	TGTGCCAGCAGCGTAGGCGGAGTTTTTAATCAGCCCCAGCATTTT
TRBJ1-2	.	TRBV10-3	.	CAISESSGETYGYTF	TGTGCCATCAGTGAGTCCTCTGGGGAGACCTATGGCTACACCTTC
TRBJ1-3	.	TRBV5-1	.	CASSPGGTLGNTIYF	TGCGCCAGCAGCCCGGGGGGGACTCTCGGAAACACCATATATTTT
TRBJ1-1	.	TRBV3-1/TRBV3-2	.	CASSLRSDTEAFF	TGTGCCAGCAGCCTACGGTCGGACACTGAAGCTTTCTTT
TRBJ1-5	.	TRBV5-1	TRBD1	CASSPSGQGDQPQHF	TGCGCCAGCAGCCCAAGCGGACAGGGTGATCAGCCCCAGCATTTT
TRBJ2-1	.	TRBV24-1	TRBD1	CATSDSGDRGRGDNEQFF	TGTGCCACCAGTGATTCCGGGGACAGGGGGCGCGGGGACAATGAGCAGTTCTTC
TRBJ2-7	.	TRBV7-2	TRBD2	CASSPSGSLSYEQYF	TGTGCCAGCAGCCCTAGCGGGAGCCTCTCCTACGAGCAGTACTTC
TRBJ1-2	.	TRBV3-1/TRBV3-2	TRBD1	CASSQGQGTHGYTF	TGTGCCAGCAGCCAAGGACAGGGGACCCATGGCTACACCTTC
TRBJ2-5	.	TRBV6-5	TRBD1	CASRPPGTGVETQYF	TGTGCCAGCAGACCTCCCGGGACAGGGGTCGAGACCCAGTACTTC
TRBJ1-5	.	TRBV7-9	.	CASSLAQGTNQPQHF	TGTGCCAGCAGCTTAGCGCAGGGGACGAATCAGCCCCAGCATTTT
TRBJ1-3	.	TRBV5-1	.	CASSSDLSVSGNTIYF	TGCGCCAGCAGTTCCGACTTGTCAGTTTCTGGAAACACCATATATTTT
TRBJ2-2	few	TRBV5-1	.	CASSLLAAREAGELFF	TGCGCCAGCAGCTTGCTGGCGGCCAGGGAGGCCGGGGAGCTGTTTTTT
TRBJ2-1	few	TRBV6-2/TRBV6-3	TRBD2	CASSYGGRGEQFF	TGTGCCAGCAGTTACGGCGGGAGAGGTGAGCAGTTCTTC
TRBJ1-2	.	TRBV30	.	CAWSVPGTANYGYTF	TGTGCCTGGAGTGTACCTGGTACAGCTAACTATGGCTACACCTTC